This T cell receptor (beta chain) was recorded in a study of shared clonotypes between healthy human individuals. The authors divided CD4+ cells into CD45RA+ naive and CD45RA-negative memory subsets. The authors' processing: Junction-only immunoSEQ data arrived without quality scores, meaning filtering differed. Assay: immunoSEQ multiplex PCR; the TCRdb copy retains only in-frame clones and omits some. V and J calls plus clone size are reproduced from that table; the DNA served to infer D and trimming. This table has about 610,000 clones, roughly 97% appearing once. The V end was cut by 1 base, the J end by 2 bases, with 11 bases between. Germline CDR1 and CDR2: MNHNS and SASEGT. CDR3 size: 15 residues. Note on this clone: The antigen remains undetermined.

Study observations and caveats: Estimated richness values were generally larger in naive subsets than in memory subsets. Only blood was sampled; tissue repertoires likely differ.

Sequencing input: naive CD4+ T cells sorted from blood. The subset was: CD45RA+ positively selected. The sequence derives from a woman younger than 45 in good health. The chain has TRBV6-1 and TRBJ2-5; no firm D call. CDR3 DNA sequence: TGTGCCAGCAGTGAAGGTGTTGGGTGGCAAGAGACCCAGTACTTC. Its translation is CASSEGVGWQETQYF.